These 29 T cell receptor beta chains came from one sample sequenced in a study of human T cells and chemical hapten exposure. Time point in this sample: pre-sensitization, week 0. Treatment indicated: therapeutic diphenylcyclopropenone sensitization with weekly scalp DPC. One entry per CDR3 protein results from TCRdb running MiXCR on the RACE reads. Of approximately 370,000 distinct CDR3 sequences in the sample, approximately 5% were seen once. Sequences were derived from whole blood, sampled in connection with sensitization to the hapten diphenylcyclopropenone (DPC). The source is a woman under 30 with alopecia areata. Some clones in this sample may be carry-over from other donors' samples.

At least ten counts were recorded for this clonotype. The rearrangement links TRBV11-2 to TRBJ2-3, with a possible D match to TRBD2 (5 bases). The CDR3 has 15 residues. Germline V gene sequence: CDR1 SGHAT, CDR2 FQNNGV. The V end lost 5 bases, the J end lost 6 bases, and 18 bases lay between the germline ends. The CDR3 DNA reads TGTGCCAGCAGCGAGGGTCCAAGGACTGCCGATACGCAGTATTTT. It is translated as CASSEGPRTADTQYF.

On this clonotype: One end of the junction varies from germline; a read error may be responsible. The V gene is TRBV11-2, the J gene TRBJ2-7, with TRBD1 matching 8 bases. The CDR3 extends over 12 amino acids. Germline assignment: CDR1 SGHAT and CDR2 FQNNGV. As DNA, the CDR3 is TGTGCCAGCAGCTTCGGACAGGGTGGTCCCCTCTTC. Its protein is CASSFGQGGPLF.

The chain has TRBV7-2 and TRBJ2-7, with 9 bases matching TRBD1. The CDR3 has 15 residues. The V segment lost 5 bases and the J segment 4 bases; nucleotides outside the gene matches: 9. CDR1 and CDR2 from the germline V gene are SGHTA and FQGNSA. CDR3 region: CASSRTGTGSYEQYF. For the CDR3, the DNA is TGTGCCAGCAGCAGGACCGGGACAGGGTCTTACGAGCAGTACTTC.

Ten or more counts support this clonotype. The CDR3 DNA reads as TGTGCCAGCAGTCCCTCCAGATCAAGCTATGGCTACACCTTC. Its protein is CASSPSRSSYGYTF. The chain has TRBV27 and TRBJ1-2; D not resolved. The CDR3 is 14 amino acids. The germline V gene encodes CDR1 MNHEY and CDR2 SMNVEV (reference sequence). V was shortened by 5 bases and J by 4 bases, with 14 bases between the two germline ends.

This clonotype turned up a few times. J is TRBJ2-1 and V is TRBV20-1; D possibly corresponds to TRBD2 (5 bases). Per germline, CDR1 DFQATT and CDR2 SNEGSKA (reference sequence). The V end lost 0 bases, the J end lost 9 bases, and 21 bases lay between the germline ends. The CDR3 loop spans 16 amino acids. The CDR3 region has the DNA TGCAGTGCTAGAGATAGCCCCTTAGCGAGCCATGGTGAGCAGTTCTTC. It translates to CSARDSPLASHGEQFF.

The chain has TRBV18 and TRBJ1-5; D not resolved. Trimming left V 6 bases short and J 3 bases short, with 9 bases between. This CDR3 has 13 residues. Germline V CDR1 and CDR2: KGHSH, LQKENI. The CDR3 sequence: CASSFDINQPQHF. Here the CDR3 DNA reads TGTGCCAGCTCCTTCGACATCAATCAGCCCCAGCATTTT.

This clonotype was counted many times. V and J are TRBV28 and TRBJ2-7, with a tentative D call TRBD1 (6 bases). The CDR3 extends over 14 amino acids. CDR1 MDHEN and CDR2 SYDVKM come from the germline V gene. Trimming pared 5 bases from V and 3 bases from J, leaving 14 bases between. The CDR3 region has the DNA TGTGCCAGCAGTCGGGACATGAACCTCTACGAGCAGTACTTC. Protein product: CASSRDMNLYEQYF.

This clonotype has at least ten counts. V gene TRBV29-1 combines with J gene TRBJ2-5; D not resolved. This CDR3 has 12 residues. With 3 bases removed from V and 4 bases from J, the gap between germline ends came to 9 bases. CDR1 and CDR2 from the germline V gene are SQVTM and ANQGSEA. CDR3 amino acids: CSVDGDGETQYF. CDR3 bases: TGCAGCGTTGACGGCGATGGAGAGACCCAGTACTTC.

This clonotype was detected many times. CDR3 sequence: CASSPVPLGKLFF. The CDR3 nucleotides read TGTGCCAGCAGCCCGGTACCACTCGGAAAACTGTTTTTT. V gene TRBV7-9 combines with J gene TRBJ1-4; D uncertain. V was pared by 5 bases and J by 10 bases, with 14 bases between. CDR3 length: 13 residues. The germline V gene has CDR1 SEHNR and CDR2 FQNEAQ (reference sequence).

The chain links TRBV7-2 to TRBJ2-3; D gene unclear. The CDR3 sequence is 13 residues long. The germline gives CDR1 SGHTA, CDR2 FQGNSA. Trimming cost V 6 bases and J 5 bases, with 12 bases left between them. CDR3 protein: CASSRVVGDTQYF. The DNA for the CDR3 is TGTGCCAGCAGTCGGGTAGTTGGAGATACGCAGTATTTT. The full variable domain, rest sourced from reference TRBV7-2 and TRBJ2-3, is GAGVSQSPSNKVTEKGKDVELRCDPISGHTALYWYRQSLGQGLEFLIYFQGNSAPDKSGLPSDRFSAERTGGSVSTLTIQRTQQEDSAVYLCASSRVVGDTQYFGPGTRLTVL.

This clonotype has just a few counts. The CDR3 bases are TGCAGTGCTAGAGAGCCCAGGGGGAACACTGAAGCTTTCTTT. Encoded protein: CSAREPRGNTEAFF. The gene calls are TRBV20-1 and TRBJ1-1; weak D call: TRBD1 (6 bases). The germline gives CDR1 DFQATT, CDR2 SNEGSKA (reference sequence). The CDR3 spans 14 residues. Between the trimmed V and J ends, which lost 0 bases and 1 base, there was a span of 9 bases.

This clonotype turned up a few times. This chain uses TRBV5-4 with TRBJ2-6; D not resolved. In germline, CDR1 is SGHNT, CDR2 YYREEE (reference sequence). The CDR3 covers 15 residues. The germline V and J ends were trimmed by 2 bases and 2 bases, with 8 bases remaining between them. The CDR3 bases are TGTGCCAGCAGCTTACCGGCTACTGGGGCCAACGTCCTGACTTTC. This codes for CASSLPATGANVLTF.

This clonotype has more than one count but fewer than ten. The CDR3 sequence: CASSLAQDIGGNQPQHF. DNA of the CDR3: TGTGCCAGCAGCTTAGCACAGGATATCGGGGGCAATCAGCCCCAGCATTTT. J is TRBJ1-5 and V is TRBV7-8; D might be TRBD1 (5 bases). The V gene lost 0 bases and the J gene lost 2 bases, with 14 bases spanning the gap. Germline lookup yields CDR1 SGHVS and CDR2 FQNEAQ. The CDR3 is 17 amino acids. The entire variable domain, with the rest obtained from reference TRBV7-8 and TRBJ1-5, is as follows: GAGVSQSPRYKVAKRGQDVALRCDPISGHVSLFWYQQALGQGPEFLTYFQNEAQLDKSGLPSDRFFAERPEGSVSTLKIQRTQQEDSAVYLCASSLAQDIGGNQPQHFGDGTRLSIL.

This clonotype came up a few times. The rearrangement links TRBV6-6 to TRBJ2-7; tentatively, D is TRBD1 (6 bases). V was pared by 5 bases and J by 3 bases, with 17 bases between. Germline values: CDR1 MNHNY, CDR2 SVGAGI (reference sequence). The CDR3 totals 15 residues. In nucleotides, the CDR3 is TGTGCCAGCAGTCAAGCCAGGGGCGGAGACTACGAGCAGTACTTC. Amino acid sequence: CASSQARGGDYEQYF.

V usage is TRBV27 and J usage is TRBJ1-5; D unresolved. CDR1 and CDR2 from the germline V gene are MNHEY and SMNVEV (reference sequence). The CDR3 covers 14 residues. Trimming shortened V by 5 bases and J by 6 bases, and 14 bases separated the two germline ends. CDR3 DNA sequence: TGTGCCAGCAGTCCAATACAACGGCGTCAGCCCCAGCATTTT. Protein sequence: CASSPIQRRQPQHF.

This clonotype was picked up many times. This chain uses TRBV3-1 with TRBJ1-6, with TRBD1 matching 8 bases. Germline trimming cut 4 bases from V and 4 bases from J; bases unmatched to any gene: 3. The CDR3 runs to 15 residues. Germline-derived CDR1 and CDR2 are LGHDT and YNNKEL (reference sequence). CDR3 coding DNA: TGTGCCAGCAGCCCCCGGGACAGGTATAATTCACCCCTCCACTTT. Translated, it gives CASSPRDRYNSPLHF.

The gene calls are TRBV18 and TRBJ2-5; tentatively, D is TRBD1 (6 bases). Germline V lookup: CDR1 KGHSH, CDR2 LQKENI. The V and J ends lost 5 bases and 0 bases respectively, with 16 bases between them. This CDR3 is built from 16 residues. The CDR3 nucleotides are TGTGCCAGCTCAAGAGCAGGGGTCCCGTACCAAGAGACCCAGTACTTC. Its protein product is CASSRAGVPYQETQYF.

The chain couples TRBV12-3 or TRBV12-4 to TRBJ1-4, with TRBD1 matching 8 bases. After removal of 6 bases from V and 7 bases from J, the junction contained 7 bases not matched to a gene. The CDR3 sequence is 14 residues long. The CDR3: CASRAGGLSEKLFF. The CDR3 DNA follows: TGTGCCAGCAGGGCAGGGGGCTTGAGTGAAAAACTGTTTTTT.

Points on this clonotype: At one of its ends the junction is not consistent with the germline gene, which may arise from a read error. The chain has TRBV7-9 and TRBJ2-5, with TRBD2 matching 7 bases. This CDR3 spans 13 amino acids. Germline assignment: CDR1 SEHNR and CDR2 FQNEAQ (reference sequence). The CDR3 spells CGSSSVSGETQYF. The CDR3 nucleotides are TGTGGCAGCAGCTCGGTTAGCGGGGAGACCCAGTACTTC. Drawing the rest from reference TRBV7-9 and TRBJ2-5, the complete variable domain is DTGVSQNPRHKITKRGQNVTFRCDPISEHNRLYWYRQTLGQGPEFLTYFQNEAQLEKSRLLSDRFSAERPKGSFSTLEIQRTEQGDSAMYLCGSSSVSGETQYFGPGTRLLVL.

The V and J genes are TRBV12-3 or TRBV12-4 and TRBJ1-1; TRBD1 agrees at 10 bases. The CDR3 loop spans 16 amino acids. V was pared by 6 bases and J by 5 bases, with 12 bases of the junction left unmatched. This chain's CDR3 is CASSPGQGRGWTEAFF. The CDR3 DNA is TGTGCCAGCAGCCCGGGACAGGGGAGAGGTTGGACTGAAGCTTTCTTT.

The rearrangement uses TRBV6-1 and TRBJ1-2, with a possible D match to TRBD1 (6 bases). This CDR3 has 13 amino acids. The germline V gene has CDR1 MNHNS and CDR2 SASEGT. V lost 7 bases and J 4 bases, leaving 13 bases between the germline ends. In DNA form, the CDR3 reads TGTGCCAGCACCCCGACAGGCTTCTATGGCTACACCTTC. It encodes CASTPTGFYGYTF.

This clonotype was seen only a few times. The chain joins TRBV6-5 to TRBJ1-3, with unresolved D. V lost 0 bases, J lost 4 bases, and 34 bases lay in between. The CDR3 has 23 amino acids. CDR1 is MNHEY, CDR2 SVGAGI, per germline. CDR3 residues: CASSYSIYFLLRYGENKGNTIYF. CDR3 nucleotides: TGTGCCAGCAGTTACTCGATCTACTTTTTATTACGTTATGGGGAAAATAAAGGAAACACCATATATTTT.

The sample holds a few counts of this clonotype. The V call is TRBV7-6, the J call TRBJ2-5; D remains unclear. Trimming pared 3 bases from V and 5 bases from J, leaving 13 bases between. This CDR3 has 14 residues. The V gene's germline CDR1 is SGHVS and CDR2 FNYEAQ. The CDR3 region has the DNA TGTGCCAGCAGCTTCCGGTTAGATCCGGAGACCCAGTACTTC. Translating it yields CASSFRLDPETQYF.

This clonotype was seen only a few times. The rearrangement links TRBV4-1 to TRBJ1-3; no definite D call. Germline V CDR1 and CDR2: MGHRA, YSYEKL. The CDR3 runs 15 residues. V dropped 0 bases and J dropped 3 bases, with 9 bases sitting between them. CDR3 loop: CASSQDSTDGNTIYF. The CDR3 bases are TGCGCCAGCAGCCAAGATTCGACGGATGGAAACACCATATATTTT.

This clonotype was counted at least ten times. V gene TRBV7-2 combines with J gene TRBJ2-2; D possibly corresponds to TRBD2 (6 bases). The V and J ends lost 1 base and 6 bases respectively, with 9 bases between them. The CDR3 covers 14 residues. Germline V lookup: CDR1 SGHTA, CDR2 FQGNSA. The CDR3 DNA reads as TGTGCCAGCAGCTTAGGACTAGTGTCCGGGGAGCTGTTTTTT. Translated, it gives CASSLGLVSGELFF.

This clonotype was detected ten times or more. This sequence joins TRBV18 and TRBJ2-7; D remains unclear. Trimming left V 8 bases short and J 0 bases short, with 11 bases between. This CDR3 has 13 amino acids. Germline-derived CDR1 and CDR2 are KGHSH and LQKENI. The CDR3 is CASSPASSYEQYF. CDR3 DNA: TGTGCCAGCAGCCCGGCCAGCTCCTACGAGCAGTACTTC.

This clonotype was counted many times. CDR3 amino acids: CASSLFGSGGVENEQFF. CDR3 coding DNA: TGTGCCAGCAGTTTATTCGGTAGCGGGGGGGTGGAGAATGAGCAGTTCTTC. The rearrangement uses TRBV28 and TRBJ2-1, with 11 bases aligning to TRBD2. V shed 1 base, J shed 7 bases, and the junction held 9 bases outside the gene matches. CDR3 length: 17 residues. In germline, CDR1 is MDHEN, CDR2 SYDVKM.

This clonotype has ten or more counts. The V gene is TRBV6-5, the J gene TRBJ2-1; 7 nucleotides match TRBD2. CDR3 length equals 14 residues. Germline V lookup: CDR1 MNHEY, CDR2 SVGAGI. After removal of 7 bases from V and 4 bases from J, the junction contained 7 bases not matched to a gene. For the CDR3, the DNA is TGTGCCAGCAAACTATTGGGGGGGTACAATGAGCAGTTCTTC. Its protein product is CASKLLGGYNEQFF.

The CDR3: CASSLIVRGLLDTQYF. CDR3 in DNA: TGTGCCAGCAGCTTAATAGTTCGGGGGTTGTTGGATACGCAGTATTTT. This rearrangement joins TRBV7-9 to TRBJ2-3; possible D gene TRBD2, 6 bases. The CDR3 covers 16 residues. In germline, CDR1 is SEHNR, CDR2 FQNEAQ (reference sequence). The V end was cut by 2 bases, the J end by 6 bases, with 18 bases between.